This entry describes one T cell receptor (beta chain). Its antigen is unknown. This sample is part of a study of shared clonotypes between healthy human individuals. Deep level was the assay's run setting. Here immunoSEQ multiplex PCR was the method, and the copy in TCRdb shows in-frame clones only, minus some. The sample lists about 1 million clones; 70% to 80% were seen once. Study-wide points: Researchers sampled blood only, noting tissue repertoires likely differ. For naive CD4 cells, approximately 4.8% of clonotypes were shared across a handful of donors.

The CDR3 contains 16 residues. V was pared by 4 bases and J by 3 bases, with 18 bases between. Germline values: CDR1 SGDLS, CDR2 YYNGEE. This chain uses TRBV9 with TRBJ2-3; D gene unclear. The sample taken for sequencing was memory CD4+ T cells sorted from blood. Subset noted: CD45RA-negative fraction. The receptor was isolated from a man younger than 30 in good health. CDR3 coding DNA: TGTGCCAGCAGCTCCCGCCCTGAAGAAATGACAGATACGCAGTATTTT. Residues: CASSSRPEEMTDTQYF.